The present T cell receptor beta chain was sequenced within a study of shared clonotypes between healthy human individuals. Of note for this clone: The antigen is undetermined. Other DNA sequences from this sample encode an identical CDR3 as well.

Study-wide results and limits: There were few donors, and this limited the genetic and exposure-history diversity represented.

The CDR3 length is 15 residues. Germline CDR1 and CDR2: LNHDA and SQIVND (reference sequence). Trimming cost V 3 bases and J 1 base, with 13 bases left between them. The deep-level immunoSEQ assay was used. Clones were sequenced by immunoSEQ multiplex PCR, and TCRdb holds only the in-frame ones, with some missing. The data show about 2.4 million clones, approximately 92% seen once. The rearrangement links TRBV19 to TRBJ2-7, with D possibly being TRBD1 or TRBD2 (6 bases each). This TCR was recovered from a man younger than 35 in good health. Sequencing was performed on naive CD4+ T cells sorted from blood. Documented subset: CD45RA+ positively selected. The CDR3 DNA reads TGTGCCAGTAGTATTAGCGGCACAGGGTCCTACGAGCAGTACTTC. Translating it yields CASSISGTGSYEQYF. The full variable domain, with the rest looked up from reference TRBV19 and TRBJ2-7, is DGGITQSPKYLFRKEGQNVTLSCEQNLNHDAMYWYRQDPGQGLRLIYYSQIVNDFQKGDIAEGYSVSREKKESFPLTVTSAQKNPTAFYLCASSISGTGSYEQYFGPGTRLTVT.